These 13 T cell receptor beta chains were sequenced from one sample in a study of blood T cell repertoires in COVID-19. TCRdb's table, derived via immunoSEQ multiplex PCR, lists solely in-frame clones and lacks some. The sample includes roughly 390,000 clones, 85% of them seen just once. Input material: peripheral blood. Receptor source: a woman in her late teens or twenties with acute or convalescent COVID-19.

This clone was counted between two and nine times. The chain has TRBV28 and TRBJ2-7; TRBD2 aligns across 10 bases. Germline CDR1 reads MDHEN; CDR2 reads SYDVKM. This CDR3 comprises 20 residues. V dropped 3 bases and J dropped 0; count of bases not matched to a gene: 17. Here the CDR3 DNA reads TGTGCCAGCAGTTTTCCCGGGACTAGCGTTGTGGGTCCCCGCTCCTACGAGCAGTACTTC. This translates into CASSFPGTSVVGPRSYEQYF. Full variable domain (rest looked up from reference TRBV28 and TRBJ2-7): DVKVTQSSRYLVKRTGEKVFLECVQDMDHENMFWYRQDPGLGLRLIYFSYDVKMKEKGDIPEGYSVSREKKERFSLILESASTNQTSMYLCASSFPGTSVVGPRSYEQYFGPGTRLTVT.

The chain carries TRBV5-4 and TRBJ1-1; the D gene is possibly TRBD1 (6 bases). V lost 3 bases and J 3 bases, leaving 18 bases between the germline ends. The CDR3 is 16 amino acids. Per germline, CDR1 SGHNT and CDR2 YYREEE (reference sequence). The CDR3 DNA follows: TGTGCCAGCAGCTCACAACAAGGGGGTAGGGACACTGAAGCTTTCTTT. Protein product: CASSSQQGGRDTEAFF.

This clone showed up just once. This chain links TRBV10-1 with TRBJ2-2; 7 bases agree with TRBD2. Trimming at V came to 0 bases and at J to 0 bases, leaving 4 bases not matched to a gene. Looked up from germline, CDR1 is WNHNN and CDR2 is SYGVQD (reference sequence). This CDR3 region has 17 residues. In nucleotides, the CDR3 is TGCGCCAGCAGTGAGTCCGTAGGGACTACGAACACCGGGGAGCTGTTTTTT. It specifies CASSESVGTTNTGELFF.

The chain recombines TRBV19 with TRBJ1-2; TRBD1 matches 9 bases. The junction had 9 bases not matched to a gene; V was cut back by 7 bases and J by 6 bases. The CDR3 sequence is 14 residues long. CDR1 LNHDA and CDR2 SQIVND come from the germline V gene (reference sequence). CDR3: CASTEGQGVDGYTF. The DNA of the CDR3 is TGTGCCAGTACCGAGGGACAGGGTGTCGATGGCTACACCTTC.

The chain couples TRBV9 to TRBJ2-3, with TRBD1 matching over 9 bases. The CDR3 has 16 amino acids. Per the germline V gene, CDR1 is SGDLS and CDR2 is YYNGEE. V shed 0 bases and J 2 bases; nucleotides not matched to a gene: 4. CDR3 sequence: CASSVGGQGTTDTQYF. CDR3 nucleotide sequence: TGTGCCAGCAGCGTAGGAGGACAGGGGACCACAGATACGCAGTATTTT.

The CDR3 nucleotides are TGTGCCAGCAGTCCTACAGGGGACGTATCAACTTTCTTT. Translated, it gives CASSPTGDVSTFF. The J gene is TRBJ1-1, the V gene TRBV6-5; the match to TRBD1 covers 7 bases. CDR1 is MNHEY and CDR2 is SVGAGI in the germline V gene. V lost 5 bases and J lost 12; bases outside the gene matches: 12. The CDR3 is 13 amino acids.

This clone was recorded once. The J gene is TRBJ1-2, the V gene TRBV27; tentative D call: TRBD1 (6 bases). The CDR3 loop spans 17 amino acids. Trimming removed 6 bases from V and 5 bases from J, with 25 bases in between. The germline gives CDR1 MNHEY, CDR2 SMNVEV (reference sequence). The CDR3 sequence is CASRDDRFGSRKYGYTF. In DNA form, the CDR3 reads TGTGCCAGCAGGGACGACAGGTTTGGCTCGCGGAAGTATGGCTACACCTTC.

V usage is TRBV6-5 and J usage is TRBJ1-1, with 7 bases lining up with TRBD1. This CDR3 has 15 residues. V lost 6 bases to trimming and J lost 1 base; unmatched junction nucleotides: 8. Germline values: CDR1 MNHEY, CDR2 SVGAGI. The CDR3, as DNA: TGTGCCAGCAGGAGTGACAGGGCCGGGAACACTGAAGCTTTCTTT. The encoded protein is CASRSDRAGNTEAFF.

The J gene is TRBJ2-7, the V gene TRBV5-6; 7 bases are a match to TRBD2. The CDR3 loop spans 14 amino acids. J was trimmed by 1 base and V by 4 bases; bases with no gene match: 5. Germline-derived CDR1 and CDR2 are SGHDT and YYEEEE. The CDR3 region is CASSPTGGSYEQYF. The CDR3 DNA reads as TGTGCCAGCAGCCCCACCGGGGGGTCCTACGAGCAGTACTTC.

The rearrangement joins TRBV7-9 to TRBJ2-6, with D perhaps matching TRBD1 (5 bases). The germline CDR1 and CDR2 sequences are SEHNR and FQNEAQ (reference sequence). V was trimmed by 4 bases and J by 4 bases, leaving 20 bases between them. The CDR3 covers 18 residues. CDR3 amino acids: CASSSDLTVRGGANVLTF. CDR3 coding DNA: TGTGCCAGCAGCTCGGACCTGACGGTTAGGGGAGGGGCCAACGTCCTGACTTTC.

The V gene is TRBV4-2, the J gene TRBJ2-3, with TRBD1 identical over 10 bases. V trimming: 1 base; J trimming: 3 bases; junction bases outside the gene matches: 1. Germline values: CDR1 LGHNA, CDR2 YNFKEQ. The CDR3 is 15 residues long. CDR3 coding DNA: TGTGCCAGCAGCCAAGGACAGGGGGCAACAGATACGCAGTATTTT. Its protein is CASSQGQGATDTQYF.

The CDR3 nucleotides read TGTGCCAGCAGCGAGCCCACAGGGAGCTACGAGCAGTACTTC. It is translated as CASSEPTGSYEQYF. This rearrangement joins TRBV6-5 to TRBJ2-7; D is perhaps TRBD1 (6 bases). V dropped 6 bases and J dropped 3 bases, with 15 bases sitting between them. In germline, CDR1 is MNHEY, CDR2 SVGAGI. This CDR3 has 14 residues.

This chain uses TRBV25-1 with TRBJ2-1, with D unclear. The germline gives CDR1 MGHDK, CDR2 SYGVNS. The CDR3 consists of 13 residues. V was cut by 3 bases and J by 5 bases, with 8 bases left in between. The CDR3 sequence: CASSDSPNNEQFF. DNA for the CDR3: TGTGCCAGCAGTGATAGCCCTAACAATGAGCAGTTCTTC. The variable domain in full, with the rest retrieved from reference TRBV25-1 and TRBJ2-1, is EADIYQTPRYLVIGTGKKITLECSQTMGHDKMYWYQQDPGMELHLIHYSYGVNSTEKGDLSSESTVSRIRTEHFPLTLESARPSHTSQYLCASSDSPNNEQFFGPGTRLTVL.